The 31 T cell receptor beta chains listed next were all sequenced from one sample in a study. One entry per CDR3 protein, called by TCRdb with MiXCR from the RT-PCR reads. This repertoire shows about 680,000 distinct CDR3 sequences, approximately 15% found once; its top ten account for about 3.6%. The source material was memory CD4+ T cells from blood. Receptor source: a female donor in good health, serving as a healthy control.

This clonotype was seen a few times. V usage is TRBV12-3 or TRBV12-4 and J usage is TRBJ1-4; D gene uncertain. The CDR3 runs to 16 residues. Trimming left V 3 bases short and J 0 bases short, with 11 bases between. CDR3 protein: CASSFTQLATNEKLFF. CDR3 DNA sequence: TGTGCCAGCAGTTTCACCCAGCTTGCAACTAATGAAAAACTGTTTTTT.

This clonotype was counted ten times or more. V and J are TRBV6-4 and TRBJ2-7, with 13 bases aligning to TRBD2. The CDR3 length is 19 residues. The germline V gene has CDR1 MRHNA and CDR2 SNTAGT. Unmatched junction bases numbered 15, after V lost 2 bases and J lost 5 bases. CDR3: CASSDRDSGLAGVNDEQYF. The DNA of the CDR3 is TGTGCCAGCAGTGACCGGGACAGTGGACTAGCGGGAGTAAACGACGAGCAGTACTTC.

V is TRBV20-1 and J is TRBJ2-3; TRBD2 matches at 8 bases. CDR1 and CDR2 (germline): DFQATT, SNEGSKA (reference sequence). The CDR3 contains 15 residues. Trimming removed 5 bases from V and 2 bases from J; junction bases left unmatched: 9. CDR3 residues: CSAAHQRGNTDTQYF. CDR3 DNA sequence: TGCAGTGCTGCCCACCAGCGGGGGAACACAGATACGCAGTATTTT.

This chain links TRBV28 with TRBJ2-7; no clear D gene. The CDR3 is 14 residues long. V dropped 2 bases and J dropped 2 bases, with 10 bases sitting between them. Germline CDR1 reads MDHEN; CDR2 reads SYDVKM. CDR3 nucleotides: TGTGCCAGCAGTTTACGTGGGCTGACCTACGAGCAGTACTTC. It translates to CASSLRGLTYEQYF.

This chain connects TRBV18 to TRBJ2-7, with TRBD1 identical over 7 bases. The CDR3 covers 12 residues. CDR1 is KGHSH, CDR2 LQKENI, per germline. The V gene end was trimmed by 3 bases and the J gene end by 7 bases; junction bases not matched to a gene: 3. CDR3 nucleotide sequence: TGTGCCAGCTCACCGGACAGGACAGAGCAGTACTTC. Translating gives CASSPDRTEQYF. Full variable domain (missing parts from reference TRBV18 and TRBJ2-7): NAGVMQNPRHLVRRRGQEARLRCSPMKGHSHVYWYRQLPEEGLKFMVYLQKENIIDESGMPKERFSAEFPKEGPSILRIQQVVRGDSAAYFCASSPDRTEQYFGPGTRLTVT.

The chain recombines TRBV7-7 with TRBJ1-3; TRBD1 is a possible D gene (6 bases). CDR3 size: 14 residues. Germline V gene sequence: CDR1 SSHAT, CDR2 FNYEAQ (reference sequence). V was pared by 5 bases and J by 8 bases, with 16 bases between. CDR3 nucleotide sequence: TGTGCCAGCAGCCCCGGAACAGGGTATGACACCATATATTTT. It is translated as CASSPGTGYDTIYF.

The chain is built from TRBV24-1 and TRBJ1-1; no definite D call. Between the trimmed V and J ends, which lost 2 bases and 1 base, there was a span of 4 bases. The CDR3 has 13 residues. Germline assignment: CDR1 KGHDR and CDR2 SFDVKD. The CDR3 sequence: CATSDSANTEAFF. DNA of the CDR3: TGTGCCACCAGTGATTCTGCGAACACTGAAGCTTTCTTT.

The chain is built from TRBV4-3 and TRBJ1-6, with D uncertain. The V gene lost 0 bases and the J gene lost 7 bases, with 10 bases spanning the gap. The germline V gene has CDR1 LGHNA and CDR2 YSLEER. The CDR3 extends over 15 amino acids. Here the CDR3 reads CASSQDGSGNSPLHF. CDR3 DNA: TGCGCCAGCAGCCAAGATGGCAGTGGGAATTCACCCCTCCACTTT.

In DNA, the CDR3 is TGCGCCAGCGGGACAGAGAACTATGGCTACACCTTC. Encoded protein: CASGTENYGYTF. The chain carries TRBV5-1 and TRBJ1-2, with TRBD1 identical over 7 bases. CDR1 SGHRS and CDR2 YFSETQ come from the germline V gene. V shed 7 bases, J shed 2 bases, and the junction held 2 bases outside the gene matches. This CDR3 comprises 12 residues. The whole variable domain, remainder taken from reference TRBV5-1 and TRBJ1-2, is KAGVTQTPRYLIKTRGQQVTLSCSPISGHRSVSWYQQTPGQGLQFLFEYFSETQRNKGNFPGRFSGRQFSNSRSEMNVSTLELGDSALYLCASGTENYGYTFGSGTRLTVV.

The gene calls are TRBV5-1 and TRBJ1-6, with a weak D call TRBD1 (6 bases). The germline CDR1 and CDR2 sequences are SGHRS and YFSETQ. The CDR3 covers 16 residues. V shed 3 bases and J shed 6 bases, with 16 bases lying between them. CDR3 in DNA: TGCGCCAGCAGCTCGCAGGGGAGTCAGTTTAATTCACCCCTCCACTTT. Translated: CASSSQGSQFNSPLHF.

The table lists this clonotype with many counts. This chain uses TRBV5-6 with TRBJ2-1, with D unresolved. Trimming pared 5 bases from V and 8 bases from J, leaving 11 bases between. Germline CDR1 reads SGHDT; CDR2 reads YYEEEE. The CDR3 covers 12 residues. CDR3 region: CASSPGPYEQFF. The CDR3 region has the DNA TGTGCCAGCAGTCCCGGCCCCTATGAGCAGTTCTTC.

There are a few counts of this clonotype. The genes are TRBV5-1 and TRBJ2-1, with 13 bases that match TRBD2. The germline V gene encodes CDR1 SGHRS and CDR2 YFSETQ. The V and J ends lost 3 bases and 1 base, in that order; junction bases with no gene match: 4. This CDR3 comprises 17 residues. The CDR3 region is CASSWGTSGASYNEQFF. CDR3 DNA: TGCGCCAGCAGCTGGGGGACTAGCGGGGCATCCTACAATGAGCAGTTCTTC.

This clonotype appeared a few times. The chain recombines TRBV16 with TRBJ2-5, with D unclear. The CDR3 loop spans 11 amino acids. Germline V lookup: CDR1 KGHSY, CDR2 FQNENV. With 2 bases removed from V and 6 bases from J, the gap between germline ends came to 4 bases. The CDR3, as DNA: TGTGCCAGCAGCCAACTAAAGACCCAGTACTTC. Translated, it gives CASSQLKTQYF.

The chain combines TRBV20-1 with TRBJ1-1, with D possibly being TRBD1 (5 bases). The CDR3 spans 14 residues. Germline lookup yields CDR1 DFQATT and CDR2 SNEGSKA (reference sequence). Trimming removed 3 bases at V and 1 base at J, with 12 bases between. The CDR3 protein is CSARGRIPNTEAFF. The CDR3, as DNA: TGCAGTGCTAGGGGACGGATTCCGAACACTGAAGCTTTCTTT.

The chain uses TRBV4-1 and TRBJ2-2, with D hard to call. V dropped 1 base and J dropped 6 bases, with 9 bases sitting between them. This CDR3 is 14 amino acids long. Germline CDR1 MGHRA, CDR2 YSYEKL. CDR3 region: CASSQVGVPGELFF. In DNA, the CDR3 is TGCGCCAGCAGCCAAGTTGGGGTGCCCGGGGAGCTGTTTTTT.

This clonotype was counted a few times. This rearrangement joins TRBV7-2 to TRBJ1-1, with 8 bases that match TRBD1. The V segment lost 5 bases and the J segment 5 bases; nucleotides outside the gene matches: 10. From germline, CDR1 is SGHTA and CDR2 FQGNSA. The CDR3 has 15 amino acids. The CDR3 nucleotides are TGTGCCAGCAGCCAACGGCCCAGGGGGCCAACTGAAGCTTTCTTT. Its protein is CASSQRPRGPTEAFF.

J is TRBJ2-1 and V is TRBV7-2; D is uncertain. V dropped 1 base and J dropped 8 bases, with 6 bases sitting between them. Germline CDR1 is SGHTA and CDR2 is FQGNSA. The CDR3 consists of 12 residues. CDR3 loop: CASSLESYEQFF. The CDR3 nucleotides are TGTGCCAGCAGCTTAGAGTCCTATGAGCAGTTCTTC.

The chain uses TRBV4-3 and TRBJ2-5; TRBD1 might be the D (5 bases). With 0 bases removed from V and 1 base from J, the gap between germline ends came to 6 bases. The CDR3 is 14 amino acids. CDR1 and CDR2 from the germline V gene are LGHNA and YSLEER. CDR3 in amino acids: CASSQDQGQETQYF. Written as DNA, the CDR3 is TGCGCCAGCAGCCAAGATCAGGGCCAAGAGACCCAGTACTTC.

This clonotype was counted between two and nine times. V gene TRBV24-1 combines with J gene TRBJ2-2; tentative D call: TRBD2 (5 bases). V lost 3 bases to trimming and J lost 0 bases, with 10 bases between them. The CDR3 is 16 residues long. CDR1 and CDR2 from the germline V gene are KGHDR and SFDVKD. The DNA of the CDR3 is TGTGCCACCAGTGATGACCGGACTGCGAACACCGGGGAGCTGTTTTTT. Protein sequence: CATSDDRTANTGELFF.

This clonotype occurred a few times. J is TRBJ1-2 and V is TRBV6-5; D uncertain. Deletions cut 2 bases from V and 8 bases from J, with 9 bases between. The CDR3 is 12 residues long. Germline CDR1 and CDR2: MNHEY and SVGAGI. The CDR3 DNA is TGTGCCAGCAGTTACAAAGGGTACGGCTACACCTTC. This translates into CASSYKGYGYTF.

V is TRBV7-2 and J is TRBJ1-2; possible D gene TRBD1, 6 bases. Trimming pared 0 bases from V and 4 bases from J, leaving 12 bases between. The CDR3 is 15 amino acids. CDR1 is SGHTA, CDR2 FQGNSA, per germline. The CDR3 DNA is TGTGCCAGCAGCTTAGCGCGGACAGAGTCCTATGGCTACACCTTC. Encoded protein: CASSLARTESYGYTF.

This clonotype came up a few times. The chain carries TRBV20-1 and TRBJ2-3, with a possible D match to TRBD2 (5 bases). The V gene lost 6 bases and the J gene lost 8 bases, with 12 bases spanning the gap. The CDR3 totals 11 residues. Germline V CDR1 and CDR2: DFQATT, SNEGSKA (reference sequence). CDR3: CSAGGRGTQYF. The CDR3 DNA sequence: TGCAGTGCCGGCGGGCGTGGTACGCAGTATTTT.

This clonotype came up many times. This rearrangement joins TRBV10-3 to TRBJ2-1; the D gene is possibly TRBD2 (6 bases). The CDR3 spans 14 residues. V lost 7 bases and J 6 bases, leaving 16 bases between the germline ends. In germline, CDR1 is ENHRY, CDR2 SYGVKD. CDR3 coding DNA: TGTGCCATCAAAGGGGACTTTTCTGGCAATGAGCAGTTCTTC. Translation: CAIKGDFSGNEQFF.

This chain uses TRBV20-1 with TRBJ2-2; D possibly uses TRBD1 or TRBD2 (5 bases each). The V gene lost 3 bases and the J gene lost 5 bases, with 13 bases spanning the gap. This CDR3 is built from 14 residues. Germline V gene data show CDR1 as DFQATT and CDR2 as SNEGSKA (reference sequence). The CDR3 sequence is CSASRDHYTGELFF. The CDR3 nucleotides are TGCAGTGCTAGTAGGGACCACTATACCGGGGAGCTGTTTTTT.

This CDR3 reads CASSLHPHGGALREQFF. CDR3 nucleotide sequence: TGTGCCAGCAGCTTACACCCCCACGGGGGGGCCCTTCGTGAGCAGTTCTTC. The chain joins TRBV7-2 to TRBJ2-1, with TRBD2 identical over 8 bases. The CDR3 length is 17 residues. V shed 2 bases, J shed 9 bases, and the junction held 15 bases outside the gene matches. Germline V gene lookup returns CDR1 SGHTA and CDR2 FQGNSA.

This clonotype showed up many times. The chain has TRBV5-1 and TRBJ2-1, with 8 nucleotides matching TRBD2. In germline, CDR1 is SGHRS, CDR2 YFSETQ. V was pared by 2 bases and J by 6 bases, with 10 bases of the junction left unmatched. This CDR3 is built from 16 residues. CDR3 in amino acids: CASSFNPAGVGNEQFF. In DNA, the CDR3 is TGCGCCAGCAGCTTCAACCCAGCGGGAGTGGGCAATGAGCAGTTCTTC.

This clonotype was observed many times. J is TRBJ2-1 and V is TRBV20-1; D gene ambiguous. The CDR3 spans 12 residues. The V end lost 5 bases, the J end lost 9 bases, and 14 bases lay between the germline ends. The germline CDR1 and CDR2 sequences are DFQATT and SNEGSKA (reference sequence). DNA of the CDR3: TGCAGTGCTCTCCAGACCGACGTTGAGCAGTTCTTC. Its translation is CSALQTDVEQFF.

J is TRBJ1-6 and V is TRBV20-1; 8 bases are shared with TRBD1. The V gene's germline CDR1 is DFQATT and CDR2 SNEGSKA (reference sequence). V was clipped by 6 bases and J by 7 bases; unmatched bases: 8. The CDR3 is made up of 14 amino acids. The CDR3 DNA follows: TGCAGTGCAAGAAACAGGGGGGACAATTCACCCCTCCACTTT. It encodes CSARNRGDNSPLHF.

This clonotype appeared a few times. CDR3 loop: CASSYSGGHTIYF. The CDR3 region has the DNA TGTGCCAGCAGTTACTCTGGGGGCCACACCATATATTTT. The V call is TRBV6-5, the J call TRBJ1-3; TRBD1 might be the D (6 bases). V shed 0 bases and J shed 8 bases, with 8 bases lying between them. Per germline, CDR1 MNHEY and CDR2 SVGAGI. The CDR3 totals 13 residues.

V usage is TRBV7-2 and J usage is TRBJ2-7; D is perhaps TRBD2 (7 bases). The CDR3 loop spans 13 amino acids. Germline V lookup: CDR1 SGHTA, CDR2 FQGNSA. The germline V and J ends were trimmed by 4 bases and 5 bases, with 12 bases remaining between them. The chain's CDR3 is CASSYIGGHEQYF. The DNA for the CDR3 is TGTGCCAGCAGCTATATCGGGGGGCACGAGCAGTACTTC. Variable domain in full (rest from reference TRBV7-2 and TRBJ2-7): GAGVSQSPSNKVTEKGKDVELRCDPISGHTALYWYRQSLGQGLEFLIYFQGNSAPDKSGLPSDRFSAERTGGSVSTLTIQRTQQEDSAVYLCASSYIGGHEQYFGPGTRLTVT.

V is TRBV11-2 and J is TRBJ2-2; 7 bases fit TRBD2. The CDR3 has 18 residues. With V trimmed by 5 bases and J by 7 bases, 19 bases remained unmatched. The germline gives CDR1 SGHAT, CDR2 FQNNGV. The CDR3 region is CASSRHLPSGATVGELFF. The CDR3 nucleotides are TGTGCCAGCAGCCGCCACCTGCCTAGCGGCGCTACTGTCGGGGAGCTGTTTTTT.